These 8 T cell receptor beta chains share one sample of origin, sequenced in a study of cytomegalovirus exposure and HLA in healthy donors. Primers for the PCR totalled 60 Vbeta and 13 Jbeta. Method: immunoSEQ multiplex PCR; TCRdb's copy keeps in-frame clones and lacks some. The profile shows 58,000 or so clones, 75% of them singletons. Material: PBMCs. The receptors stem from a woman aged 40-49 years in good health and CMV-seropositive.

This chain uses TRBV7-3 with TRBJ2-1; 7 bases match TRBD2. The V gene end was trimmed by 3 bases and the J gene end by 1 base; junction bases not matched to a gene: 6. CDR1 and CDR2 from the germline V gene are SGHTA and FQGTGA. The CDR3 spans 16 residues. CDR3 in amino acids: CASSLGGSGSYNEQFF. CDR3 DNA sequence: TGTGCCAGCAGCTTGGGGGGGAGTGGATCCTACAATGAGCAGTTCTTC.

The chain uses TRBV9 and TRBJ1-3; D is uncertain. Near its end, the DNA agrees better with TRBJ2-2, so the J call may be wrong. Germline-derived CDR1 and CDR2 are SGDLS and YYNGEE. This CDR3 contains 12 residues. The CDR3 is CASSIHTGELFF. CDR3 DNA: TGTGCCAGCAGCATCCACACCGGGGAGCTGTTTTTT.

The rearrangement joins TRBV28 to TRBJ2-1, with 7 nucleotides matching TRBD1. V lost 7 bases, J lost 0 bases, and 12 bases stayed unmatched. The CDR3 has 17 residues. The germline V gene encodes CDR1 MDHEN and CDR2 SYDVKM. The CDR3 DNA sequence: TGTGCCAGCACCCCCGAACAGGGGTTAAGCTCCTACAATGAGCAGTTCTTC. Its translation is CASTPEQGLSSYNEQFF.

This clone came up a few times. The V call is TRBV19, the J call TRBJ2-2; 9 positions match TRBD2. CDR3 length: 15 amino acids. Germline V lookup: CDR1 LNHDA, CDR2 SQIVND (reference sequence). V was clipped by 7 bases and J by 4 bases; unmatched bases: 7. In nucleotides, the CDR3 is TGTGCCAGTACCCACTCACTAGCGGGCACCGGGGAGCTGTTTTTT. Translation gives CASTHSLAGTGELFF.

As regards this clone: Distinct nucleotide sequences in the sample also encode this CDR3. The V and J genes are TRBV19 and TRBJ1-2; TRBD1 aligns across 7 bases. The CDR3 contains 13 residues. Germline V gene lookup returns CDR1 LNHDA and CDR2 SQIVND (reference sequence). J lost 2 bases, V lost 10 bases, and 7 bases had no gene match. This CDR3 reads CATEGQLNYGYTF. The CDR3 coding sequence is TGTGCCACCGAGGGACAGCTCAACTATGGCTACACCTTC.

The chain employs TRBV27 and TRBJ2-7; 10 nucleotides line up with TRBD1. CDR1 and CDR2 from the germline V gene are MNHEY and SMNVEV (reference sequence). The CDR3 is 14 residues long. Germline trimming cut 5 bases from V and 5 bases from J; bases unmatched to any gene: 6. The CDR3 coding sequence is TGTGCCAGCAGTCAGGGACAGGGGAGACACGAGCAGTACTTC. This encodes CASSQGQGRHEQYF.

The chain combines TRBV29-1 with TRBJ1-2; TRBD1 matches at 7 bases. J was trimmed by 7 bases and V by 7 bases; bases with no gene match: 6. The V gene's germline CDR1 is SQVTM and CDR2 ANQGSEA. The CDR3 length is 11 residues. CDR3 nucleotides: TGCAGCGCCGAGGGGGCTCGTGGCTACACCTTC. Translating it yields CSAEGARGYTF.

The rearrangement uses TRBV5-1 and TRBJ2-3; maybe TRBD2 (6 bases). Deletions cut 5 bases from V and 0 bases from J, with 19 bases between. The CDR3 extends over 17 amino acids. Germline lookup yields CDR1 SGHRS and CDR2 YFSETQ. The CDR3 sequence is CASSPGRDGWSTDTQYF. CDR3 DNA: TGCGCCAGCAGTCCAGGGCGGGACGGATGGAGCACAGATACGCAGTATTTT.